The entry that follows covers one T cell receptor beta chain sequence. Its target is unknown. MiXCR, run by TCRdb on the RT-PCR reads, gives a single entry per CDR3 protein. The sample lists hundreds of thousands of distinct CDR3 sequences; 11% to 15% were seen once. This entry comes from a study of response to subunit inactivated influenza vaccine. Broader study findings: Each seasonal flu vaccination may recruit only limited new T cells, authors suggested.

In germline, CDR1 is SGHRS, CDR2 YFSETQ. V lost 0 bases and J 8 bases, leaving 12 bases between the germline ends. The CDR3 spans 14 residues. The clonotype comes from a middle-aged man who received an inactivated influenza vaccine. The chain is built from TRBV5-1 and TRBJ2-1; the D gene is possibly TRBD1 (6 bases). The material sequenced was PBMCs from blood, taken 14 to 15 days before vaccination. The CDR3 protein is CASSLGRGDDEQFF. DNA of the CDR3: TGCGCCAGCAGCTTGGGCAGGGGAGACGATGAGCAGTTCTTC.